This T cell receptor beta chain emerged from a study of T cells in Graves' hyperthyroidism and ophthalmopathy. V gave up 7 bases and J gave up 6 bases, with 21 bases separating them. Germline CDR1 reads SQVTM; CDR2 reads ANQGSEA. The CDR3 covers 14 residues. On this clonotype: Its antigen is currently unknown. The final CDR3 position lacks the conserved phenylalanine or tryptophan, pointing to a likely read error.

The TCR beta CDR3 regions underwent amplification using RNA transcripts as the source. HTBI primers were used for first-round RT-PCR of the TCR CDR3. In TCRdb, the multiplex PCR reads were re-called with MiXCR into one record per CDR3 protein. The sample has under 700,000 distinct CDR3 sequences; 46% are singletons. Study-wide results and caveats: In the blood, most expanded thyroid clonotypes above 0.001 appeared as well.

V usage is TRBV29-1 and J usage is TRBJ1-2; tentative D call: TRBD1 (5 bases). The clonotype was recovered from a woman between 18 and 30 years old with Graves' hyperthyroidism. Sequencing used peripheral blood or thyroid tissue (not recorded which). The CDR3 DNA follows: TGCAGCGCTAGTCCCCGCGGGATGGGGGATGGCTACACCTTA. This translates into CSASPRGMGDGYTL.